The 13 T cell receptor beta chains presented below share a single source sample, sequenced in a study of T-cell reconstitution after alpha-beta-depleted transplantation in children. A library of TCRbeta sequences, prepared with unique molecular identifiers, was generated. MiXCR was run by TCRdb on the PCR reads, yielding one entry per CDR3 protein. Among about a million distinct CDR3 sequences listed, under 30% were seen once. The starting material was PBMCs, mostly from graft donor cells, obtained 360 days after TCRalphabeta/CD19-depleted stem cell transplant. These receptors were taken from a boy younger than two who had a stem cell transplant for SCID, so the T cells may come from the graft donor.

The V call is TRBV5-1, the J call TRBJ2-5, with D possibly TRBD1 on 6 matching bases. V was trimmed by 1 base and J by 0 bases, leaving 10 bases between them. CDR1 and CDR2 (germline): SGHRS, YFSETQ. This CDR3 is 15 amino acids long. The CDR3 loop is CASSLNRAYQETQYF. Written as DNA, the CDR3 is TGCGCCAGCAGCTTGAACAGGGCTTACCAAGAGACCCAGTACTTC.

The genes are TRBV27 and TRBJ1-6; D gene unclear. The V end was cut by 3 bases, the J end by 4 bases, with 7 bases between. This CDR3 has 14 amino acids. Looked up from germline, CDR1 is MNHEY and CDR2 is SMNVEV (reference sequence). This chain's CDR3 is CASSFARYNSPLHF. The CDR3 nucleotides are TGTGCCAGCAGTTTCGCCAGATATAATTCACCCCTCCACTTT.

V and J are TRBV23-1 and TRBJ2-1; D may be TRBD2 (6 bases). TRBV23-1 is given ORF status, its function remaining uncertain. The CDR3 sequence is 15 residues long. Trimming shortened V by 4 bases and J by 7 bases, and 17 bases separated the two germline ends. CDR3 nucleotide sequence: TGCGCCAGCAGTCCTAACCTTGGGAGGTCAAATGAGCAGTTCTTC. Amino acid sequence: CASSPNLGRSNEQFF.

V is TRBV5-1 and J is TRBJ1-1; no firm D call. V lost 3 bases and J lost 0, with 12 bases in between. The CDR3 spans 15 residues. Germline values: CDR1 SGHRS, CDR2 YFSETQ. The CDR3 DNA is TGCGCCAGCAGCTCCGGGGTACTGATGAACACTGAAGCTTTCTTT. Its translation is CASSSGVLMNTEAFF.

Here the CDR3 reads CSARSSGGWGNEQFF. The CDR3 DNA follows: TGCAGTGCTAGATCTAGCGGGGGATGGGGCAATGAGCAGTTCTTC. This chain joins TRBV20-1 and TRBJ2-1, with 10 bases that match TRBD2. The V segment lost 2 bases and the J segment 6 bases; nucleotides outside the gene matches: 7. The CDR3 is 15 residues long. Looked up from germline, CDR1 is DFQATT and CDR2 is SNEGSKA (reference sequence).

This clonotype was seen a handful of times. The chain uses TRBV5-1 and TRBJ1-6; possibly TRBD1 for D (5 bases). V was trimmed by 4 bases and J by 9 bases, leaving 17 bases between them. CDR1 and CDR2 (germline): SGHRS, YFSETQ. The CDR3 contains 15 residues. As DNA, the CDR3 is TGCGCCAGCAGCAGAGAGCAGGGTCAGTCTTCACCCCTCCACTTT. Protein product: CASSREQGQSSPLHF.

This clonotype was detected only a few times. The gene calls are TRBV12-3 or TRBV12-4 and TRBJ1-6, with a weak D call TRBD1 (6 bases). CDR3 length: 14 amino acids. The V and J ends lost 7 bases and 10 bases respectively, with 17 bases between them. The CDR3 sequence is CASTLTGQQSPLHF. The CDR3 region has the DNA TGTGCCAGCACTTTGACAGGACAGCAATCACCCCTCCACTTT.

This clonotype was picked up a small number of times. This sequence joins TRBV27 and TRBJ1-1; D is possibly TRBD1 (5 bases). Germline CDR1 MNHEY, CDR2 SMNVEV (reference sequence). This CDR3 is 15 amino acids long. The V gene lost 0 bases and the J gene lost 1 base, with 9 bases spanning the gap. The CDR3 sequence is CASSLSVRANTEAFF. Here the CDR3 DNA reads TGTGCCAGCAGTTTATCGGTCAGGGCGAACACTGAAGCTTTCTTT.

The rearrangement links TRBV18 to TRBJ1-5; 9 bases fit TRBD1. With 3 bases clipped from V and 5 bases from J, the junction kept 5 bases outside the gene matches. The CDR3 runs 15 residues. CDR1 and CDR2 (germline): KGHSH, LQKENI. In nucleotides, the CDR3 is TGTGCCAGCTCACCCCTTGGACAGGGGTATCAGCCCCAGCATTTT. Translated, it gives CASSPLGQGYQPQHF. Looking up the rest from reference TRBV18 and TRBJ1-5 gives the full variable domain: NAGVMQNPRHLVRRRGQEARLRCSPMKGHSHVYWYRQLPEEGLKFMVYLQKENIIDESGMPKERFSAEFPKEGPSILRIQQVVRGDSAAYFCASSPLGQGYQPQHFGDGTRLSIL.

This clonotype was observed many times. The chain joins TRBV18 to TRBJ2-5; no clear D gene. This CDR3 is 11 amino acids long. Germline V gene data show CDR1 as KGHSH and CDR2 as LQKENI. Trimming left V 4 bases short and J 3 bases short, with 3 bases between. The CDR3 reads CASSRKETQYF. The CDR3 DNA is TGTGCCAGCTCACGAAAAGAGACCCAGTACTTC.

The genes are TRBV3-1 and TRBJ1-1; D possibly corresponds to TRBD1 (5 bases). Germline V CDR1 and CDR2: LGHDT, YNNKEL (reference sequence). V was pared by 0 bases and J by 4 bases, with 15 bases between. The CDR3 spans 16 residues. The CDR3 is CASSQEGQGYATEAFF. CDR3 DNA sequence: TGTGCCAGCAGCCAAGAGGGTCAGGGTTACGCCACTGAAGCTTTCTTT.

This clonotype has just a few counts. The CDR3 nucleotides are TGTGCCAGCAGCCCGACTAGCAGTAGCGCCGAGACCCAGTACTTC. Amino acids: CASSPTSSSAETQYF. This chain uses TRBV12-3 or TRBV12-4 with TRBJ2-5; 7 nucleotides line up with TRBD2. The length of the CDR3 is 15 residues. V shed 6 bases, J shed 5 bases, and the junction held 12 bases outside the gene matches.

This rearrangement joins TRBV12-3 or TRBV12-4 to TRBJ2-1; D uncertain. CDR3 length: 13 residues. Trimming shortened V by 3 bases and J by 9 bases, and 12 bases separated the two germline ends. The chain's CDR3 is CASSFPPTPEQFF. The CDR3, as DNA: TGTGCCAGCAGTTTCCCGCCTACGCCTGAGCAGTTCTTC.